These 16 T cell receptor beta chains were sequenced from one sample in a study of cytomegalovirus exposure and HLA in healthy donors. Use of 60 Vbeta and 13 Jbeta primers characterized the PCR. Using immunoSEQ multiplex PCR, the repertoire was profiled, and TCRdb retains in-frame clones only, with some absent. In the table there are around 100,000 clones, roughly 70% of which are singletons. The sequenced sample was PBMCs. Source of these receptors: a man in his forties in good health and CMV-seropositive.

The CDR3, as DNA: TGTGCCATCAACCGACAGGAGGATACGCAGTATTTT. It codes for CAINRQEDTQYF. The chain links TRBV10-3 to TRBJ2-3; tentative D call: TRBD1 (6 bases). The CDR3 length is 12 residues. V lost 7 bases to trimming and J lost 6 bases, with 11 bases between them. Per the germline V gene, CDR1 is ENHRY and CDR2 is SYGVKD.

This clone was found a few times. The chain couples TRBV7-2 to TRBJ2-7; 11 bases line up with TRBD2. The length of the CDR3 is 17 residues. V shed 5 bases and J 3 bases; nucleotides not matched to a gene: 12. Germline V lookup: CDR1 SGHTA, CDR2 FQGNSA. CDR3: CASSTVLRSGRGYEQYF. The DNA for the CDR3 is TGTGCCAGCAGCACCGTACTCCGTAGCGGGAGGGGCTACGAGCAGTACTTC.

The rearrangement joins TRBV5-1 to TRBJ2-3, with D possibly TRBD2 on 5 matching bases. The CDR3 is 14 amino acids. The V gene's germline CDR1 is SGHRS and CDR2 YFSETQ. V gave up 0 bases and J gave up 5 bases, with 10 bases separating them. The CDR3 spells CASSLGRNIDTQYF. Written as DNA, the CDR3 is TGCGCCAGCAGCTTGGGGAGGAACATAGATACGCAGTATTTT.

The rearrangement joins TRBV5-1 to TRBJ2-2; D is unresolved. Germline assignment: CDR1 SGHRS and CDR2 YFSETQ. The CDR3 consists of 16 residues. Trimming shortened V by 1 base and J by 0 bases, and 10 bases separated the two germline ends. CDR3 in DNA: TGCGCCAGCAGCTTGCTGGCAAACGCGAACACCGGGGAGCTGTTTTTT. It translates to CASSLLANANTGELFF.

The chain joins TRBV10-3 to TRBJ2-7, with a weak D call TRBD2 (6 bases). The ends were cut back, 8 bases at V and 2 bases at J, with 13 bases in the middle. The CDR3 runs to 13 residues. The germline gives CDR1 ENHRY, CDR2 SYGVKD. DNA of the CDR3: TGTGCCATCGGGGGGACTTACCCCTACGAGCAGTACTTC. Encoded protein: CAIGGTYPYEQYF.

This clone was observed once. V gene TRBV18 combines with J gene TRBJ1-4; TRBD1 matches 8 bases. Germline V gene data show CDR1 as KGHSH and CDR2 as LQKENI. The CDR3 contains 16 residues. Trimming removed 3 bases from V and 2 bases from J; junction bases left unmatched: 5. The CDR3 protein is CASSPTGAGTNEKLFF. In DNA, the CDR3 is TGTGCCAGCTCACCGACAGGGGCGGGGACTAATGAAAAACTGTTTTTT.

This clone turned up a few times. The gene calls are TRBV5-1 and TRBJ2-2, with 8 bases fitting TRBD2. The CDR3 loop spans 16 amino acids. The V segment lost 1 base and the J segment 5 bases; nucleotides outside the gene matches: 7. Germline V CDR1 and CDR2: SGHRS, YFSETQ. CDR3 coding DNA: TGCGCCAGCAGCTTGAGTCTAGCGGGCGATACCGGGGAGCTGTTTTTT. Translated, it gives CASSLSLAGDTGELFF.

This clone was seen a few times. This chain uses TRBV13 with TRBJ1-2; maybe TRBD1 (6 bases). Looked up from germline, CDR1 is PRHDT and CDR2 is FYEKMQ (reference sequence). The CDR3 sequence is 15 residues long. Between the trimmed V and J ends, which lost 6 bases and 4 bases, there was a span of 18 bases. The CDR3 sequence: CASRGVKTGSYGYTF. The CDR3 DNA follows: TGTGCCAGCAGAGGGGTCAAGACAGGCTCCTATGGCTACACCTTC.

This clone appeared a single time. The chain joins TRBV29-1 to TRBJ1-2; tentatively, D is TRBD1 (5 bases). Germline V gene lookup returns CDR1 SQVTM and CDR2 ANQGSEA. V lost 4 bases and J lost 8, with 11 bases in between. This CDR3 spans 11 amino acids. The CDR3 sequence: CSVVVGLGYTF. The DNA for the CDR3 is TGCAGCGTTGTAGTGGGACTCGGCTACACCTTC.

The CDR3, as DNA: TGTGCCAGCAGTTTTACGGGTCAGCCCCAGCATTTT. Amino acids: CASSFTGQPQHF. The chain has TRBV27 and TRBJ1-5; no clear D gene. Germline values: CDR1 MNHEY, CDR2 SMNVEV (reference sequence). Trimming left V 3 bases short and J 6 bases short, with 6 bases between. The CDR3 sequence is 12 residues long.

The rearrangement links TRBV5-5 to TRBJ2-5; 9 bases align to TRBD2. J was trimmed by 4 bases and V by 0 bases; bases with no gene match: 7. This CDR3 has 16 residues. The V gene's germline CDR1 is SGHKS and CDR2 YYEKEE (reference sequence). CDR3: CASSLERGAFGETQYF. The CDR3 coding sequence is TGTGCCAGCAGCTTGGAGCGGGGGGCCTTTGGAGAGACCCAGTACTTC.

The chain recombines TRBV25-1 with TRBJ2-1, with 15 bases matching TRBD2. Germline trimming cut 6 bases from V and 10 bases from J; bases unmatched to any gene: 10. The CDR3 runs 16 residues. The germline gives CDR1 MGHDK, CDR2 SYGVNS. In DNA form, the CDR3 reads TGTGCCAGCAGCCTGCCGGGACTAGCGGGGGGTAGCGAGCAGTTCTTC. Translated: CASSLPGLAGGSEQFF.

The J gene is TRBJ1-4, the V gene TRBV10-3, with a weak D call TRBD1 (5 bases). CDR3 size: 15 residues. The germline V gene has CDR1 ENHRY and CDR2 SYGVKD. V was trimmed by 3 bases and J by 5 bases, leaving 13 bases between them. The CDR3: CAISDRDSPNEKLFF. The CDR3, as DNA: TGTGCCATCAGTGACCGAGACAGCCCCAATGAAAAACTGTTTTTT.

This clone has a single count. V gene TRBV25-1 combines with J gene TRBJ1-4; a possible D gene is TRBD1 (6 bases). Germline loops: CDR1 MGHDK, CDR2 SYGVNS. The CDR3 is made up of 13 amino acids. Trimming cost V 3 bases and J 8 bases, with 10 bases left between them. In DNA, the CDR3 is TGTGCCAGCAGTGATGGGGGGGCAGAAAAACTGTTTTTT. This translates into CASSDGGAEKLFF.

The CDR3 is CASRASGGGNQPQHF. The CDR3 bases are TGTGCCAGCAGAGCCTCAGGGGGCGGCAATCAGCCCCAGCATTTT. The chain recombines TRBV28 with TRBJ1-5; 8 bases match TRBD1. Germline V gene data show CDR1 as MDHEN and CDR2 as SYDVKM. The J segment lost 2 bases and the V segment lost 6 bases, leaving 6 bases of the junction unmatched. The length of the CDR3 is 15 residues.

V usage is TRBV14 and J usage is TRBJ2-1, with TRBD2 identical over 8 bases. The V gene end was trimmed by 1 base and the J gene end by 3 bases; junction bases not matched to a gene: 2. Germline assignment: CDR1 SGHDN and CDR2 FVKESK. This CDR3 has 15 amino acids. DNA for the CDR3: TGTGCCAGCAGCCAAGCAGCGGGAGACTACAATGAGCAGTTCTTC. Translation: CASSQAAGDYNEQFF.